This T cell receptor beta chain derives from a study of Ad26.COV2.S vaccination and SARS-CoV-2 variants. About the study: Once, or twice with 56 days between doses, Ad26.COV2.S was given intramuscularly. Broader study findings: Vaccine recipients had higher spike-specific TCR breadth than placebo recipients.

A few counts support this clone. The antigen is not known. The table came from immunoSEQ multiplex PCR; TCRdb's copy has only in-frame clones and leaves some out. This table holds 200,000 to 300,000 clones, 87% found once. Treatment defined: roughly 19 received Ad26.COV2.S at low or high dose, single or two shots; 5 received placebo; per-sample allocation not given. At day 63 after the first vaccine or placebo injection, samples were drawn. The donor's status was that of an adult aged 18-55 years in Boston. Its platform was an Ad26 vector, and its expressed antigen was Wuhan-strain SARS-CoV-2 spike. The receptor was derived from a person aged 18-60 years who received the Ad26.COV2.S COVID-19 vaccine or a placebo. The sequenced sample was peripheral blood, obtained in a trial of Ad26.COV2.S vaccine versus placebo.

The CDR3 spells CASSQSGTNTEAFF. Here the CDR3 DNA reads TGCGCCAGCAGCCAATCAGGAACGAACACTGAAGCTTTCTTT. The chain carries TRBV4-1 and TRBJ1-1; D gene ambiguous. The V end lost 2 bases, the J end lost 1 base, and 8 bases lay between the germline ends. Germline V gene sequence: CDR1 MGHRA, CDR2 YSYEKL. The CDR3 consists of 14 residues.